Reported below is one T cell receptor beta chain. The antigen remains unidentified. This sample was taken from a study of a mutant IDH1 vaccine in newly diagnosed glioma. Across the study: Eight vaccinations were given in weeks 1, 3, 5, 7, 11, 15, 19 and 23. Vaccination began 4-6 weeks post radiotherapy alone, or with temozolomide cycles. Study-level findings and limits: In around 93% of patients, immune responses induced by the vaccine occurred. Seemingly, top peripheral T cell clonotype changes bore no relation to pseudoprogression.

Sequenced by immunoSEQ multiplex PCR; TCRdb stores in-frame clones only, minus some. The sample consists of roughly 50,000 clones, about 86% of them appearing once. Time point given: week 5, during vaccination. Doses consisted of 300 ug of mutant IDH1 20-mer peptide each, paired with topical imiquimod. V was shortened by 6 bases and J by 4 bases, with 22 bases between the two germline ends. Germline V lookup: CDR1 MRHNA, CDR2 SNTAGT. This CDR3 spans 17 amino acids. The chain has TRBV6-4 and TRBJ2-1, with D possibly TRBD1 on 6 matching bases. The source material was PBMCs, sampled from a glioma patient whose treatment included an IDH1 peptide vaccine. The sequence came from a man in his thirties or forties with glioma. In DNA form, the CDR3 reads TGTGCCAGCAGGCCGACAGGTCTCGCTCCGGAATACAATGAGCAGTTCTTC. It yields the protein CASRPTGLAPEYNEQFF.